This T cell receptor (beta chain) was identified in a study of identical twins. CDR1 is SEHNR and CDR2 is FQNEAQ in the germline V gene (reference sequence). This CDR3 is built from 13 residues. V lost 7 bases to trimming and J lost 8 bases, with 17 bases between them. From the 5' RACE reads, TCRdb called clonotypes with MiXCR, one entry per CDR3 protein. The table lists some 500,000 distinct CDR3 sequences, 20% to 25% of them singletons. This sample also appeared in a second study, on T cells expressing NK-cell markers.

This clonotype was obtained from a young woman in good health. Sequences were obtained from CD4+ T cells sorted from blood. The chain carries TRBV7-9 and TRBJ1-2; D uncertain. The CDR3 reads CASIPKSPEGYTF. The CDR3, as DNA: TGTGCCAGCATCCCAAAAAGCCCAGAGGGCTACACCTTC.